This note documents a single TCR beta chain sequence. Antigen specificity is unknown. The data originate from a study of shared clonotypes between healthy human individuals. Naive CD8 populations comprised CD45RO-negative cells positively selected for CCR7, excluding terminally differentiated effector memory CD45RA+ cells. Notes on the study in general: Relative to clonotypes present in all four donors, those not shared had lower generation probabilities.

Germline V gene sequence: CDR1 ENHRY, CDR2 SYGVKD. Trimming cost V 4 bases and J 4 bases, with 17 bases left between them. This CDR3 spans 16 amino acids. Assay: immunoSEQ multiplex PCR; the TCRdb copy retains only in-frame clones and omits some. In the table there are around 700,000 clones, under 95% of which are singletons. The source of this sequence is a man aged 25 to 40 in good health. This chain connects TRBV10-3 to TRBJ2-1, with TRBD1 as a possible D gene (6 bases). Sequences were obtained from naive CD8+ T cells sorted from blood. The CDR3 is CAISAQYRDGYNEQFF. The CDR3 nucleotides are TGTGCCATCAGTGCCCAATACAGGGATGGGTACAATGAGCAGTTCTTC.